The 15 T cell receptor beta chains listed next were all sequenced from one sample in a study of blood T cell repertoires in COVID-19. TCRdb's table, derived via immunoSEQ multiplex PCR, lists solely in-frame clones and lacks some. The table records a few hundred thousand clones, approximately 83% of them present only once. Sequenced input: PBMCs or T cells enriched from blood (not recorded which). The receptor set was obtained from a man aged 45-65 years who had recovered from COVID-19.

The chain is built from TRBV5-1 and TRBJ2-7, with 9 nucleotides matching TRBD1. With 4 bases clipped from V and 2 bases from J, the junction kept 7 bases outside the gene matches. Germline V lookup: CDR1 SGHRS, CDR2 YFSETQ. There are 15 residues in the CDR3. In nucleotides, the CDR3 is TGCGCCAGCAGCACCTGGACAGGGGCTACCTACGAGCAGTACTTC. It translates to CASSTWTGATYEQYF.

The chain combines TRBV19 with TRBJ2-7; 10 nucleotides align to TRBD1. The junction had 7 bases not matched to a gene; V was cut back by 6 bases and J by 2 bases. The CDR3 has 15 residues. The germline gives CDR1 LNHDA, CDR2 SQIVND (reference sequence). CDR3 residues: CASSPGGTGAYEQYF. The CDR3 nucleotides read TGTGCCAGTAGCCCAGGAGGGACAGGGGCCTACGAGCAGTACTTC.

The chain joins TRBV24-1 to TRBJ2-6, with unresolved D. Germline V gene data show CDR1 as KGHDR and CDR2 as SFDVKD. V gave up 4 bases and J gave up 0 bases, with 9 bases separating them. The CDR3 totals 16 residues. CDR3 in DNA: TGTGCCACCAGTGACCCCCAACTCTCTGGGGCCAACGTCCTGACTTTC. It encodes CATSDPQLSGANVLTF.

V and J are TRBV9 and TRBJ1-1; 9 bases line up with TRBD1. This CDR3 contains 14 residues. CDR1 is SGDLS and CDR2 is YYNGEE in the germline V gene. J gave up 6 bases and V 4 bases, and 7 bases lay outside the gene matches. The CDR3 nucleotides read TGTGCCAGCAGCTGGGGGACAGGGCAATCTGAAGCTTTCTTT. This translates into CASSWGTGQSEAFF.

CDR3 residues: CASSPPTGRTEAFF. As DNA, the CDR3 is TGTGCCAGCAGTCCACCGACAGGGAGGACTGAAGCTTTCTTT. J is TRBJ1-1 and V is TRBV28, with 7 nucleotides matching TRBD1. J was trimmed by 5 bases and V by 5 bases; bases with no gene match: 8. Germline loops: CDR1 MDHEN, CDR2 SYDVKM. CDR3 size: 14 residues.

The V call is TRBV19, the J call TRBJ1-2; 9 bases match TRBD1. CDR3 size: 14 residues. Germline lookup yields CDR1 LNHDA and CDR2 SQIVND (reference sequence). The V segment lost 5 bases and the J segment 5 bases; nucleotides outside the gene matches: 6. DNA of the CDR3: TGTGCCAGTAGTCGGGACAGGGAACCATATGGCTACACCTTC. This gives the protein CASSRDREPYGYTF.

This clone was observed once. This chain connects TRBV5-4 to TRBJ1-1; possibly TRBD1 for D (6 bases). CDR1 and CDR2 from the germline V gene are SGHNT and YYREEE (reference sequence). V lost 4 bases, J lost 1 base, and 20 bases lay in between. This CDR3 region has 17 residues. This CDR3 is CASSPQRGASSNTEAFF. The CDR3 bases are TGTGCCAGCAGCCCCCAGCGGGGGGCGAGTTCGAACACTGAAGCTTTCTTT.

The gene calls are TRBV11-2 and TRBJ2-1, with 7 bases lining up with TRBD2. This CDR3 region has 15 residues. V dropped 0 bases and J dropped 6; count of bases not matched to a gene: 5. Germline V CDR1 and CDR2: SGHAT, FQNNGV. This CDR3 reads CASSLERERGNEQFF. CDR3 nucleotide sequence: TGTGCCAGCAGCTTAGAACGGGAGCGGGGCAATGAGCAGTTCTTC.

The CDR3 DNA follows: TGTGCCAGCAGCGCAGGGACTAGCGGGGGTAGCACAGATACGCAGTATTTT. It translates to CASSAGTSGGSTDTQYF. V is TRBV7-2 and J is TRBJ2-3; 14 nucleotides agree with TRBD2. Trimming took 5 bases from V and 0 from J; bases not matched to a gene: 4. This CDR3 has 17 residues. Germline V gene lookup returns CDR1 SGHTA and CDR2 FQGNSA.

V usage is TRBV19 and J usage is TRBJ1-1; 7 bases are a match to TRBD1. Germline V gene data show CDR1 as LNHDA and CDR2 as SQIVND (reference sequence). This CDR3 has 15 amino acids. With 5 bases clipped from V and 1 base from J, the junction kept 7 bases outside the gene matches. CDR3 bases: TGTGCCAGTAGTCCGGAAAACAGGGGGAACACTGAAGCTTTCTTT. It yields the protein CASSPENRGNTEAFF.

This sequence joins TRBV19 and TRBJ2-3, with D perhaps TRBD1 (6 bases). Germline CDR1 is LNHDA and CDR2 is SQIVND (reference sequence). This CDR3 has 14 amino acids. Trimming shortened V by 6 bases and J by 4 bases, and 14 bases separated the two germline ends. The CDR3 coding sequence is TGTGCCAGTAGATGGGGGCAGGGGTCAGATACGCAGTATTTT. Its protein product is CASRWGQGSDTQYF. Based on the CDR3 plus reference TRBV19 and TRBJ2-3, the full variable domain is DGGITQSPKYLFRKEGQNVTLSCEQNLNHDAMYWYRQDPGQGLRLIYYSQIVNDFQKGDIAEGYSVSREKKESFPLTVTSAQKNPTAFYLCASRWGQGSDTQYFGPGTRLTVL.

The chain carries TRBV11-3 and TRBJ2-1; TRBD2 matches 14 bases. The CDR3 length is 16 residues. Germline V gene lookup returns CDR1 SGHNT and CDR2 YENEEA. The junction had 3 bases not matched to a gene; V was cut back by 2 bases and J by 6 bases. CDR3 sequence (DNA): TGTGCCAGCAGCTTAACAGGACTAGCGGGAGGCAATGAGCAGTTCTTC. This gives the protein CASSLTGLAGGNEQFF.

The V and J genes are TRBV9 and TRBJ2-1; 10 nucleotides line up with TRBD2. Germline-derived CDR1 and CDR2 are SGDLS and YYNGEE. V lost 4 bases and J lost 8; bases outside the gene matches: 6. The CDR3 spans 14 residues. DNA for the CDR3: TGTGCCAGCAGCAGTAGAGCGGGGGGGCATGAGCAGTTCTTC. This sequence encodes CASSSRAGGHEQFF.

The gene calls are TRBV19 and TRBJ2-1; 7 nucleotides align to TRBD2. The V and J ends lost 5 bases and 3 bases, in that order; junction bases with no gene match: 4. Germline V gene data show CDR1 as LNHDA and CDR2 as SQIVND (reference sequence). This CDR3 is built from 14 residues. CDR3 region: CASSRSGVYNEQFF. The CDR3 DNA is TGTGCCAGTAGTCGAAGCGGGGTCTACAATGAGCAGTTCTTC.

The V and J genes are TRBV5-6 and TRBJ1-2, with a weak D call TRBD1 (5 bases). This CDR3 spans 14 amino acids. Germline V gene data show CDR1 as SGHDT and CDR2 as YYEEEE. V was shortened by 2 bases and J by 8 bases, with 16 bases between the two germline ends. CDR3 nucleotide sequence: TGTGCCAGCAGCTTCCTAGGGGCATCTATCGGCTACACCTTC. This translates into CASSFLGASIGYTF.